This passage covers 20 T cell receptor beta chains from one sample sequenced in a study of radiation and T cells in renal cell carcinoma. The assay was immunoSEQ multiplex PCR, and TCRdb's table has in-frame clones only and misses some. Altogether about 83,000 clones are present, roughly 80% being singletons, with the ten largest covering 2.4%. The sample's time point: blood 4 weeks post-SBRT, at nephrectomy. Specified treatment: 15 Gy SBRT to primary tumor, nephrectomy 4 weeks later. The source was blood, collected from a patient whose treatment included radiotherapy and nephrectomy. The receptors were sampled from a woman aged 55-69 years with renal cell carcinoma.

The chain has TRBV6-5 and TRBJ2-7, with D perhaps matching TRBD1 or TRBD2 (5 bases each). There are 14 residues in the CDR3. V was shortened by 2 bases and J by 6 bases, with 14 bases between the two germline ends. The germline CDR1 and CDR2 sequences are MNHEY and SVGAGI. The CDR3 region has the DNA TGTGCCAGCAGTTACACCCGGGGCAGCGGCGAGCAGTACTTC. Its protein product is CASSYTRGSGEQYF.

The CDR3 DNA sequence: TGTGCCAGCAGCCAAGATGGGACCCGCGGGGAACGCCAAGAGACCCAGTACTTC. As protein: CASSQDGTRGERQETQYF. The J gene is TRBJ2-5, the V gene TRBV4-2; TRBD2 might be the D (6 bases). The CDR3 has 18 amino acids. V lost 0 bases and J lost 1, with 18 bases in between. The germline V gene encodes CDR1 LGHNA and CDR2 YNFKEQ.

CDR3 sequence: CASSPIQGALRTGELFF. CDR3 DNA: TGTGCCAGCAGCCCCATCCAGGGGGCCCTGAGAACCGGGGAGCTGTTTTTT. The chain uses TRBV14 and TRBJ2-2, with 8 bases that match TRBD1. The CDR3 extends over 17 amino acids. From germline, CDR1 is SGHDN and CDR2 FVKESK. The V and J ends lost 4 bases and 5 bases, in that order; junction bases with no gene match: 12. The whole variable domain, filled in from reference TRBV14 and TRBJ2-2, reads EAGVTQFPSHSVIEKGQTVTLRCDPISGHDNLYWYRRVMGKEIKFLLHFVKESKQDESGMPNNRFLAERTGGTYSTLKVQPAELEDSGVYFCASSPIQGALRTGELFFGEGSRLTVL.

This clone was seen more than once but under ten times. This chain joins TRBV7-2 and TRBJ2-5; D perhaps matches TRBD2 (5 bases). The CDR3 consists of 13 residues. V was pared by 0 bases and J by 7 bases, with 9 bases between. CDR1 is SGHTA and CDR2 is FQGNSA in the germline V gene. The chain's CDR3 is CASSLALAGTQYF. As DNA, the CDR3 is TGTGCCAGCAGCTTAGCCCTAGCTGGGACCCAGTACTTC.

The V gene is TRBV10-1, the J gene TRBJ2-3; 12 positions match TRBD2. The germline gives CDR1 WNHNN, CDR2 SYGVQD (reference sequence). The CDR3 has 16 residues. Losses at the gene ends were 4 bases for V and 4 bases for J; bases not matched to a gene: 6. The CDR3 nucleotides are TGCGCCAGCAGTGTTGGGCTAGCGGGGGGGCCAGATACGCAGTATTTT. It codes for CASSVGLAGGPDTQYF.

This chain uses TRBV6-1 with TRBJ2-7; D not resolved. Trimming left V 5 bases short and J 4 bases short, with 6 bases between. The germline V gene has CDR1 MNHNS and CDR2 SASEGT. This CDR3 contains 11 residues. The CDR3 nucleotides read TGTGCCAGCAGTTATTTGTACGAGCAGTACTTC. It codes for CASSYLYEQYF.

CDR3 nucleotides: TGTGCCAGCAGCAAAGCCCTTAGCGGGAGGAGAACAGATACGCAGTATTTT. As protein: CASSKALSGRRTDTQYF. The chain carries TRBV21-1 and TRBJ2-3; TRBD2 is the table's D call and was not checked against the DNA. TRBV21-1 is a recognized pseudogene. CDR3 size: 17 residues.

The V gene is TRBV2, the J gene TRBJ1-5, with 7 bases fitting TRBD1. Germline CDR1 SNHLY, CDR2 FYNNEI. V lost 6 bases and J lost 7; bases outside the gene matches: 9. CDR3 length equals 14 residues. Here the CDR3 reads CASSDRVRDQPQHF. The CDR3, as DNA: TGTGCCAGCAGCGACAGGGTAAGGGACCAGCCCCAGCATTTT. Variable domain in full (rest from reference TRBV2 and TRBJ1-5): EPEVTQTPSHQVTQMGQEVILRCVPISNHLYFYWYRQILGQKVEFLVSFYNNEISEKSEIFDDQFSVERPDGSNFTLKIRSTKLEDSAMYFCASSDRVRDQPQHFGDGTRLSIL.

This CDR3 is CASSPGQVGEAFF. The CDR3 bases are TGTGCCAGCAGCCCTGGACAGGTCGGAGAAGCTTTCTTT. The rearrangement uses TRBV7-3 and TRBJ1-1; 7 bases map to TRBD1. The CDR3 spans 13 residues. CDR1 SGHTA and CDR2 FQGTGA come from the germline V gene. V lost 5 bases and J lost 8; bases outside the gene matches: 8. The variable domain in full, with the rest retrieved from reference TRBV7-3 and TRBJ1-1, is GAGVSQTPSNKVTEKGKYVELRCDPISGHTALYWYRQSLGQGPEFLIYFQGTGAADDSGLPNDRFFAVRPEGSVSTLKIQRTERGDSAVYLCASSPGQVGEAFFGQGTRLTVV.

The J gene is TRBJ2-1, the V gene TRBV10-1, with 9 bases lining up with TRBD2. CDR3 length: 15 amino acids. The germline CDR1 and CDR2 sequences are WNHNN and SYGVQD (reference sequence). V shed 7 bases and J 4 bases; nucleotides not matched to a gene: 8. The CDR3 DNA sequence: TGCGCCAGCAAAGTCCCTAGCGGGGAATACAATGAGCAGTTCTTC. It is translated as CASKVPSGEYNEQFF.

V usage is TRBV9 and J usage is TRBJ2-3, with TRBD1 matching over 9 bases. CDR1 and CDR2 from the germline V gene are SGDLS and YYNGEE. This CDR3 comprises 17 residues. V lost 3 bases and J lost 3; bases outside the gene matches: 11. CDR3 loop: CASSGGQGWMGTDTQYF. The CDR3 region has the DNA TGTGCCAGCAGCGGGGGACAGGGTTGGATGGGTACAGATACGCAGTATTTT.

This clone was seen a handful of times. Other DNA sequences within the sample encode an identical CDR3. CDR3 sequence: CATSRDPPGGWRNEAFF. CDR3 nucleotides: TGTGCCACCAGCAGAGATCCCCCGGGAGGGTGGAGAAATGAAGCTTTCTTT. The chain recombines TRBV15 with TRBJ1-1; D is undetermined. This CDR3 is 17 amino acids long. Trimming took off 0 bases at V and 7 bases at J, with 21 bases between the two ends. Germline loops: CDR1 LNHNV, CDR2 YYDKDF (reference sequence).

The gene calls are TRBV5-8 and TRBJ1-5; D ambiguous. The CDR3 spans 14 residues. Germline CDR1 reads SGHTS; CDR2 reads YDEGEE. The V and J ends lost 1 base and 7 bases respectively, with 12 bases between them. The CDR3 DNA sequence: TGTGCCAGCAGCTTGCGACAATATGGCCAGCCCCAGCATTTT. It translates to CASSLRQYGQPQHF. The full variable domain, in which reference TRBV5-8 and TRBJ1-5 provide the parts outside the CDR3, is EAGVTQSPTHLIKTRGQQATLRCSPISGHTSVYWYQQALGLGLQFLLWYDEGEERNRGNFPPRFSGRQFPNYSSELNVNALELEDSALYLCASSLRQYGQPQHFGDGTRLSIL.

This clone has more than one count but fewer than ten. V gene TRBV19 combines with J gene TRBJ1-5, with TRBD1 matching over 7 bases. V trimming: 4 bases; J trimming: 3 bases; junction bases outside the gene matches: 3. CDR1 and CDR2 (germline): LNHDA, SQIVND (reference sequence). CDR3 size: 14 residues. CDR3: CASSTGQFNQPQHF. CDR3 nucleotides: TGTGCCAGTAGTACGGGACAGTTCAATCAGCCCCAGCATTTT.

The chain couples TRBV19 to TRBJ2-3, with D perhaps TRBD1 or TRBD2 (5 bases each). Germline V gene lookup returns CDR1 LNHDA and CDR2 SQIVND (reference sequence). This CDR3 is 18 amino acids long. The ends were cut back, 1 base at V and 0 bases at J, with 17 bases in the middle. The CDR3 protein is CASSIATGAGRSTDTQYF. The CDR3 nucleotides read TGTGCCAGTAGTATAGCCACCGGGGCAGGCCGTAGCACAGATACGCAGTATTTT. The full variable domain, in which reference TRBV19 and TRBJ2-3 provide the parts outside the CDR3, is DGGITQSPKYLFRKEGQNVTLSCEQNLNHDAMYWYRQDPGQGLRLIYYSQIVNDFQKGDIAEGYSVSREKKESFPLTVTSAQKNPTAFYLCASSIATGAGRSTDTQYFGPGTRLTVL.

The V call is TRBV7-3, the J call TRBJ2-7, with TRBD2 matching 9 bases. After removal of 5 bases from V and 0 bases from J, the junction contained 5 bases not matched to a gene. CDR1 and CDR2 from the germline V gene are SGHTA and FQGTGA. The CDR3 length is 15 residues. In nucleotides, the CDR3 is TGTGCCAGCAGCCTAGGACTAGCGAACTCCTACGAGCAGTACTTC. This encodes CASSLGLANSYEQYF. Drawing the rest from reference TRBV7-3 and TRBJ2-7, the complete variable domain is GAGVSQTPSNKVTEKGKYVELRCDPISGHTALYWYRQSLGQGPEFLIYFQGTGAADDSGLPNDRFFAVRPEGSVSTLKIQRTERGDSAVYLCASSLGLANSYEQYFGPGTRLTVT.

The gene calls are TRBV9 and TRBJ2-1, with 7 bases aligning to TRBD2. The CDR3 loop spans 14 amino acids. Germline V gene lookup returns CDR1 SGDLS and CDR2 YYNGEE. J gave up 4 bases and V 4 bases, and 5 bases lay outside the gene matches. This chain's CDR3 is CASSISSGYNEQFF. The CDR3 DNA reads TGTGCCAGCAGCATTTCTAGCGGTTACAATGAGCAGTTCTTC.

CDR3 region: CASSLGLAGPQGEQFF. Written as DNA, the CDR3 is TGTGCCAGCAGCTTGGGGCTAGCGGGGCCCCAGGGTGAGCAGTTCTTC. The gene calls are TRBV7-3 and TRBJ2-1, with 9 bases fitting TRBD2. Germline CDR1 and CDR2: SGHTA and FQGTGA. The CDR3 sequence is 16 residues long. V dropped 3 bases and J dropped 9; count of bases not matched to a gene: 12.

The V gene is TRBV19, the J gene TRBJ1-5, with unresolved D. Germline V gives CDR1 LNHDA, CDR2 SQIVND (reference sequence). Trimming took off 6 bases at V and 0 bases at J, with 12 bases between the two ends. The CDR3 loop spans 15 amino acids. CDR3 DNA sequence: TGTGCCAGTAGGACGACGGATTATAGCAATCAGCCCCAGCATTTT. Protein sequence: CASRTTDYSNQPQHF.

The chain combines TRBV2 with TRBJ1-3; tentatively, D is TRBD1 (6 bases). Trimming took off 4 bases at V and 0 bases at J, with 10 bases between the two ends. Germline CDR1 is SNHLY and CDR2 is FYNNEI. This CDR3 spans 15 amino acids. The CDR3 coding sequence is TGTGCCAGCAGTGGAAGGGACAACTCTGGAAACACCATATATTTT. Its translation is CASSGRDNSGNTIYF.